This T cell receptor beta chain was sequenced for a study of regulatory T cells in long-lasting Graves disease. Assembly of TCR beta libraries relied on iRepertoire HTBI primers together with Arm-PCR of CDR3 regions. TCRdb called the multiplex PCR reads again in MiXCR, with one record for every CDR3 protein. The sample carries almost 350,000 distinct CDR3 sequences, roughly a fifth recorded once. The sample's time point: persistent/refractory GD, antithyroid drugs over 5 years with positive TRAb. PBMC RNA served as the TCR library source. The sample holds a few counts of this clonotype. The sequenced sample was peripheral blood mononuclear cells (PBMCs), obtained when the disease was refractory, from a patient treated with antithyroid drugs. The source is a female donor with Graves disease.

The CDR3 nucleotides are TGTGCCAGCAGAACGACAGTCCTGATGAACACTGAAGCTTTCTTT. Translating it yields CASRTTVLMNTEAFF. The rearrangement joins TRBV25-1 to TRBJ1-1, with D possibly TRBD1 on 5 matching bases. CDR3 length equals 15 residues. In germline, CDR1 is MGHDK, CDR2 SYGVNS. Deletions cut 6 bases from V and 0 bases from J, with 14 bases between.